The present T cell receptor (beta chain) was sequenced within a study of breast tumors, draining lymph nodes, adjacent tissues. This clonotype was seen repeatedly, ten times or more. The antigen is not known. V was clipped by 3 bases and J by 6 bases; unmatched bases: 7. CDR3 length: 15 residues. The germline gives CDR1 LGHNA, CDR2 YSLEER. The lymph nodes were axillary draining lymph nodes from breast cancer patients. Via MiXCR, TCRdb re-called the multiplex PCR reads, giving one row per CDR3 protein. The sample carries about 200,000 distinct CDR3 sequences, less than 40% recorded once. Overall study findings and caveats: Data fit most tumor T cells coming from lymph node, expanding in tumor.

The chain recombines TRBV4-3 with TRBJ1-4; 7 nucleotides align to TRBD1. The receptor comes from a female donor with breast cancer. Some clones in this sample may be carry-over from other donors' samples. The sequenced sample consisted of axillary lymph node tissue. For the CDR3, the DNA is TGCGCCAGCAGCCAGTCTAGGGGGCGGGATGAAAAACTGTTTTTT. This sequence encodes CASSQSRGRDEKLFF.